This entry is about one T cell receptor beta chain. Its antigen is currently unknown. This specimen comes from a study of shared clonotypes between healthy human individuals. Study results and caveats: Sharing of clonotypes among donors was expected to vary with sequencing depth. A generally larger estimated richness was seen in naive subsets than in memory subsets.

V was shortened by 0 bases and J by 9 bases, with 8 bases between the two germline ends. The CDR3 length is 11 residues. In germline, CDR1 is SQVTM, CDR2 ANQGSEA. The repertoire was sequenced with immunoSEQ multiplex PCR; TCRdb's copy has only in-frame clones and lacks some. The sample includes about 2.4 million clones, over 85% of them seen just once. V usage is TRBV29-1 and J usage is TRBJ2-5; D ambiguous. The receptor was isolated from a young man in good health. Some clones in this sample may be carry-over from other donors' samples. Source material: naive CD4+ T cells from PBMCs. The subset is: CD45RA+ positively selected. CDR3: CSVEDVVAQYF. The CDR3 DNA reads TGCAGCGTTGAAGATGTCGTTGCCCAGTACTTC. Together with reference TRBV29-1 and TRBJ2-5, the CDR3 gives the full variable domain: SAVISQKPSRDICQRGTSLTIQCQVDSQVTMMFWYRQQPGQSLTLIATANQGSEATYESGFVIDKFPISRPNLTFSTLTVSNMSPEDSSIYLCSVEDVVAQYFGPGTRLLVL.